This T cell receptor (beta chain) was captured by sequencing in a study of regulatory T cells in long-lasting Graves disease. Library construction for TCR beta used iRepertoire HTBI primers and Arm-PCR of CDR3 regions. TCRdb reprocessed the multiplex PCR reads with MiXCR, giving one entry per CDR3 protein. The sample has about 360,000 distinct CDR3 sequences; about 16% are singletons. The CDR3 runs 14 residues. V shed 3 bases and J 5 bases; nucleotides not matched to a gene: 6. Germline CDR1 SGHVS, CDR2 FQNEAQ. This clonotype was observed at least ten times. Time point specified: newly diagnosed GD, antithyroid drugs for less than 3 months. Extracted PBMC RNA gave rise to the TCR library. The sample also formed part of further work on T cells in Graves' hyperthyroidism and ophthalmopathy. Per that study: The HTBI set primed first-round TCR CDR3 RT-PCR. Most thyroid clonotypes that were expanded above 0.001 also turned up in blood.

The chain recombines TRBV7-8 with TRBJ2-7, with TRBD2 identical over 8 bases. The specimen was peripheral blood mononuclear cells (PBMCs), collected at new diagnosis, from a patient treated with antithyroid drugs. This receptor was taken from a woman aged 18-29 years with Graves disease. The CDR3 DNA follows: TGTGCCAGCAGCTTGGGCGGGAGGCAAAACGAGCAGTACTTC. Encoded protein: CASSLGGRQNEQYF. The entire variable domain, with the rest obtained from reference TRBV7-8 and TRBJ2-7, is as follows: GAGVSQSPRYKVAKRGQDVALRCDPISGHVSLFWYQQALGQGPEFLTYFQNEAQLDKSGLPSDRFFAERPEGSVSTLKIQRTQQEDSAVYLCASSLGGRQNEQYFGPGTRLTVT.